The present entry profiles one T cell receptor (beta chain) with its context. Its antigen remains unknown. The CDR3 runs to 14 residues. Germline assignment: CDR1 KGHSH and CDR2 LQKENI. V lost 4 bases and J lost 10; bases outside the gene matches: 7. Both TCR beta VDJ combination and CDR3 sequence profiling were carried out. Genomic DNA was the template for this profiling. TCRdb redid the calling of the reads with MiXCR, one entry per CDR3 protein. The table records hundreds of thousands of distinct CDR3 sequences, approximately 33% of them present only once. The record originates from a study of CD8+CD57+ T cells in acquired aplastic anemia. Findings and limits, study-wide: CD8+ Simpson's diversity did not differ significantly between patients and controls.

Previously, flow cytometry had revealed CD8+CD57+ cell expansion in the patients chosen for sequencing. Among the patients, all had severe acquired aplastic anemia. The sample consisted of sorted CD4+, CD8+, or CD8+CD57+ T cells (not recorded which) from PBMCs. The rearrangement uses TRBV18 and TRBJ1-6; 7 nucleotides agree with TRBD1. The receptor was isolated from a human donor with aplastic anemia. The CDR3 nucleotides are TGTGCCAGCTCACGGGACAGCCTGGGGTCACCCCTCCACTTT. Translating it yields CASSRDSLGSPLHF.